Included here is one TCR beta chain sequence, with context. Individuals drawn from about two dozen US areas were roughly 18 to 95 years old. In assigning cohorts, the study relied on participant-reported clinical history. This sample is part of a study of blood T cell repertoires in COVID-19. Looking at the study overall: Samples came from the United States, Italy and Spain, spanning acute and convalescent COVID-19. PBMCs, B-cell-depleted T cells, or T cells provided the cDNA or gDNA that made up the material.

CDR1 LNHDA and CDR2 SQIVND come from the germline V gene (reference sequence). V lost 3 bases and J lost 0, with 12 bases in between. The CDR3 runs 16 residues. Sequenced by immunoSEQ multiplex PCR; TCRdb stores in-frame clones only, minus some. The data contain 300,000 to 400,000 clones, more than 75% of them singletons. This clonotype was obtained from a man aged 55 to 70 who had recovered from COVID-19. Sequencing was performed on PBMCs or T cells enriched from blood (not recorded which). V and J are TRBV19 and TRBJ2-4; D may be TRBD1 (5 bases). CDR3 amino acids: CASSIGRGRAKNIQYF. The CDR3, as DNA: TGTGCCAGTAGTATTGGAAGGGGAAGAGCCAAAAACATTCAGTACTTC.